A selection of T cell receptor beta chains follows, all from one sample in a study of shared clonotypes between healthy human individuals. Using immunoSEQ multiplex PCR, the repertoire was profiled, and TCRdb retains in-frame clones only, with some absent. The sample contains 2 million to 3 million clones, 80% to 95% of which appear only once. The sequencing sample was made of naive CD4+ T cells from PBMCs. These receptors were collected from a man between 18 and 35 years old in good health. Some clones in this sample may be carry-over from other donors' samples. Both conserved end residues are part of each CDR3. Fields, in order: D gene, clone size, J gene, V gene, CDR3 DNA, CDR3 protein. The D gene is left open where the match is weak. Not all rows give a size; the values are once, few, many and, for expanded clones, a class.

D gene: .; clone size: once; J gene: TRBJ2-1; V gene: TRBV4-1; CDR3 DNA: TGCGCCAGCAGCCAAGTTTGGAATGAGCAGTTCTTC; CDR3 protein: CASSQVWNEQFF
D gene: .; clone size: .; J gene: TRBJ2-1; V gene: TRBV7-9; CDR3 DNA: TGTGCCAGCAGCAGAGGGCAGCGAGGGAGGAGAACCTACAATGAGCAGTTCTTC; CDR3 protein: CASSRGQRGRRTYNEQFF
D gene: .; clone size: once; J gene: TRBJ2-1; V gene: TRBV27; CDR3 DNA: TGTGCCAGCAGATTAGCGGACCGTTACAATGAGCAGTTCTTC; CDR3 protein: CASRLADRYNEQFF
D gene: .; clone size: .; J gene: TRBJ2-6; V gene: TRBV5-8; CDR3 DNA: TGTGCCAGCAGCTTATTGGGGGCTGGGGCCAACGTCCTGACTTTC; CDR3 protein: CASSLLGAGANVLTF
D gene: TRBD2; clone size: .; J gene: TRBJ2-3; V gene: TRBV5-4; CDR3 DNA: TGTGCCAGCAGCGCCCGACAGGGAACTAGCGGGAGGGCCGGTACGCAGTATTTT; CDR3 protein: CASSARQGTSGRAGTQYF
D gene: TRBD2; clone size: .; J gene: TRBJ2-7; V gene: TRBV28; CDR3 DNA: TGTGCCAGCAGTCCCGGGACTAGGCCCGACGAGCAGTACTTC; CDR3 protein: CASSPGTRPDEQYF
D gene: .; clone size: .; J gene: TRBJ1-3; V gene: TRBV5-1; CDR3 DNA: TGCGCCAGCAGCTTGGATCGTACACCCTGGGACACCATATATTTT; CDR3 protein: CASSLDRTPWDTIYF
D gene: .; clone size: .; J gene: TRBJ2-5; V gene: TRBV2; CDR3 DNA: TGTGCCAGCAGTGAATACTTACGAGAGACCCAGTACTTC; CDR3 protein: CASSEYLRETQYF
D gene: TRBD2; clone size: .; J gene: TRBJ2-1; V gene: TRBV10-3; CDR3 DNA: TGTGCCATCAGAACTAGCGGGAGCAATGAGCAGTTCTTC; CDR3 protein: CAIRTSGSNEQFF
D gene: .; clone size: few; J gene: TRBJ2-7; V gene: TRBV5-1; CDR3 DNA: TGCGCCAGCAGCTTGGAAGGCTACGAGCAGTACTTC; CDR3 protein: CASSLEGYEQYF
D gene: TRBD1; clone size: .; J gene: TRBJ1-2; V gene: TRBV6-6; CDR3 DNA: TGTGCCAGCAGGGGTGACAGGGTCCTGTATGGCTACACCTTC; CDR3 protein: CASRGDRVLYGYTF
D gene: .; clone size: .; J gene: TRBJ1-1; V gene: TRBV19; CDR3 DNA: TGTGCCAGTCTATCAGGGGCCAGTGGGACTGAAGCTTTCTTT; CDR3 protein: CASLSGASGTEAFF
D gene: TRBD1; clone size: .; J gene: TRBJ2-5; V gene: TRBV2; CDR3 DNA: TGTGCCAGCAGGGAAAGGACAGGGGTACAAGAGACCCAGTACTTC; CDR3 protein: CASRERTGVQETQYF
D gene: TRBD2; clone size: .; J gene: TRBJ2-1; V gene: TRBV19; CDR3 DNA: TGTGCCAGTAGTATTAAAGCGACTAGCGCAAATGAGCAGTTCTTC; CDR3 protein: CASSIKATSANEQFF
D gene: .; clone size: .; J gene: TRBJ1-2; V gene: TRBV7-9; CDR3 DNA: TGTGCCAGCAGCTTAGGATTGGTGGGTGGCTACACCTTC; CDR3 protein: CASSLGLVGGYTF
D gene: .; clone size: .; J gene: TRBJ1-4; V gene: TRBV6-1; CDR3 DNA: TGTGCCAGCAGTGAAGGACTCGCTAATGAAAAACTGTTTTTT; CDR3 protein: CASSEGLANEKLFF
D gene: TRBD1; clone size: once; J gene: TRBJ1-4; V gene: TRBV4-2; CDR3 DNA: TGTGCCAGCAGCTCGAAGGGGACAGGGGATGAAAAACTGTTTTTT; CDR3 protein: CASSSKGTGDEKLFF
D gene: .; clone size: .; J gene: TRBJ1-2; V gene: TRBV28; CDR3 DNA: TGTGCCAGCAGTCCGAAGACAGATGGCTACACCTTC; CDR3 protein: CASSPKTDGYTF
D gene: TRBD1; clone size: .; J gene: TRBJ2-3; V gene: TRBV6-1; CDR3 DNA: TGTGCCAGCAGTGAATGGTTTAGACAGGGTCGCACAGATACGCAGTATTTT; CDR3 protein: CASSEWFRQGRTDTQYF
D gene: .; clone size: .; J gene: TRBJ2-7; V gene: TRBV29-1; CDR3 DNA: TGCAGCGTTGTGGGAGGTCCAAGCTCCTACGAGCAGTACTTC; CDR3 protein: CSVVGGPSSYEQYF
D gene: TRBD1; clone size: .; J gene: TRBJ2-1; V gene: TRBV5-4; CDR3 DNA: TGTGCCAGCAGCACGGACAGGGGGCTTAATGAGCAGTTCTTC; CDR3 protein: CASSTDRGLNEQFF
D gene: .; clone size: .; J gene: TRBJ2-7; V gene: TRBV19; CDR3 DNA: TGTGCCAGTAATCTACGGGCAGGGGCCTACGAGCAGTACTTC; CDR3 protein: CASNLRAGAYEQYF
D gene: TRBD1; clone size: .; J gene: TRBJ1-2; V gene: TRBV5-1; CDR3 DNA: TGCGCCAGCAGCCACCCACAGGGGGTCTCGTGGGGCTACACCTTC; CDR3 protein: CASSHPQGVSWGYTF
D gene: TRBD1; clone size: .; J gene: TRBJ1-5; V gene: TRBV5-5; CDR3 DNA: TGTGCCAGCAGGATAACAGGGGCCCCAGGGGAGCCCCAGCATTTT; CDR3 protein: CASRITGAPGEPQHF
D gene: TRBD1; clone size: once; J gene: TRBJ2-7; V gene: TRBV5-1; CDR3 DNA: TGCGCCAGCAGCTCTGACAGGGTTATGTACGAGCAGTACTTC; CDR3 protein: CASSSDRVMYEQYF
D gene: TRBD2; clone size: .; J gene: TRBJ2-4; V gene: TRBV5-1; CDR3 DNA: TGCGCCAGCAGCCCCGGGACTAGCGGGAGGGCCAACATTCAGTACTTC; CDR3 protein: CASSPGTSGRANIQYF
D gene: .; clone size: .; J gene: TRBJ1-2; V gene: TRBV28; CDR3 DNA: TGTGCCAGCGAGGAAAAGAACTATGGCTACACCTTC; CDR3 protein: CASEEKNYGYTF
D gene: TRBD2; clone size: .; J gene: TRBJ2-3; V gene: TRBV11-2; CDR3 DNA: TGTGCCAGCAGTTTGACTAGCGGGAGGCCTCATACGCAGTATTTT; CDR3 protein: CASSLTSGRPHTQYF
D gene: .; clone size: .; J gene: TRBJ2-7; V gene: TRBV5-1; CDR3 DNA: TGCGCCAGCAGCGAGGGGTCCTACGAGCAGTACTTC; CDR3 protein: CASSEGSYEQYF
D gene: TRBD1; clone size: .; J gene: TRBJ2-3; V gene: TRBV11-2; CDR3 DNA: TGTGCCAGCAGCTTAGGCCAAGGGGACAGCCAGTCAGATACGCAGTATTTT; CDR3 protein: CASSLGQGDSQSDTQYF
D gene: .; clone size: .; J gene: TRBJ1-2; V gene: TRBV6-5; CDR3 DNA: TGTGCCACCATCCGAGGGTCCGGCGACAACTATGGCTACACCTTC; CDR3 protein: CATIRGSGDNYGYTF
D gene: TRBD1; clone size: .; J gene: TRBJ1-3; V gene: TRBV5-4; CDR3 DNA: TGTGCCAGCAGCTTGGCGAGGACAGGGTCGAAAGGAAACACCATATATTTT; CDR3 protein: CASSLARTGSKGNTIYF
D gene: .; clone size: .; J gene: TRBJ1-1; V gene: TRBV27; CDR3 DNA: TGTGCCAGCAGTGTAGTGGGCTTGGACACTGAAGCTTTCTTT; CDR3 protein: CASSVVGLDTEAFF
D gene: TRBD2; clone size: .; J gene: TRBJ2-6; V gene: TRBV7-9; CDR3 DNA: TGTGCCAGCAGCTTAGTCGGCGGGAGCTCTGGGGCCAACGTCCTGACTTTC; CDR3 protein: CASSLVGGSSGANVLTF
D gene: .; clone size: .; J gene: TRBJ2-7; V gene: TRBV5-4; CDR3 DNA: TGTGCCAGCAGCTTTGGGGGCAGGGGACTTTCCTACGAGCAGTACTTC; CDR3 protein: CASSFGGRGLSYEQYF
D gene: .; clone size: .; J gene: TRBJ2-7; V gene: TRBV5-1; CDR3 DNA: TGCGCCAGCAGCCTAGGACTCTACGAGCAGTACTTC; CDR3 protein: CASSLGLYEQYF
D gene: TRBD1; clone size: .; J gene: TRBJ1-2; V gene: TRBV30; CDR3 DNA: TGTGCCTGGAATTTAGGGGGCAACTATGGCTACACCTTC; CDR3 protein: CAWNLGGNYGYTF
D gene: .; clone size: .; J gene: TRBJ2-6; V gene: TRBV28; CDR3 DNA: TGTGCCAGCAGTTTGAGTGGGGCTGGGGCCAACGTCCTGACTTTC; CDR3 protein: CASSLSGAGANVLTF
D gene: TRBD2; clone size: .; J gene: TRBJ2-2; V gene: TRBV10-3; CDR3 DNA: TGTGCCATCAGACCGGGGCGGGAGGGCCGGACCGGGGAGCTGTTTTTT; CDR3 protein: CAIRPGREGRTGELFF
D gene: .; clone size: .; J gene: TRBJ2-6; V gene: TRBV28; CDR3 DNA: TGTGCCAGCAATACGGTCAGCTCTGGGGCCAACGTCCTGACTTTC; CDR3 protein: CASNTVSSGANVLTF
D gene: TRBD1; clone size: .; J gene: TRBJ1-5; V gene: TRBV19; CDR3 DNA: TGTGCCAGTAGTGGACAGGGTAGGAGCAATCAGCCCCAGCATTTT; CDR3 protein: CASSGQGRSNQPQHF
D gene: .; clone size: .; J gene: TRBJ1-1; V gene: TRBV19; CDR3 DNA: TGTGCCAGTAGTATCAGGGGGAACACTGAAGCTTTCTTT; CDR3 protein: CASSIRGNTEAFF
D gene: .; clone size: .; J gene: TRBJ1-4; V gene: TRBV29-1; CDR3 DNA: TGCAGCGTTGAAGGACTCTATAATGAAAAACTGTTTTTT; CDR3 protein: CSVEGLYNEKLFF
D gene: .; clone size: .; J gene: TRBJ2-7; V gene: TRBV9; CDR3 DNA: TGTGCCAGCAGCCCCGGGGGTTGGTCCTACGAGCAGTACTTC; CDR3 protein: CASSPGGWSYEQYF
D gene: .; clone size: .; J gene: TRBJ2-1; V gene: TRBV29-1; CDR3 DNA: TGCAGCGTCCACCACTGGGCGGGATCCGACAATGAGCAGTTCTTC; CDR3 protein: CSVHHWAGSDNEQFF
D gene: TRBD2; clone size: .; J gene: TRBJ2-1; V gene: TRBV5-1; CDR3 DNA: TGCGCCAGCAGCTTGGTAACTAGCGGGAATCCCAGCAATGAGCAGTTCTTC; CDR3 protein: CASSLVTSGNPSNEQFF
D gene: TRBD2; clone size: .; J gene: TRBJ2-3; V gene: TRBV7-2; CDR3 DNA: TGTGCCAGCAGCTTACCTTGGACTAGCGGGAGTCCTGATACGCAGTATTTT; CDR3 protein: CASSLPWTSGSPDTQYF
D gene: .; clone size: .; J gene: TRBJ1-1; V gene: TRBV29-1; CDR3 DNA: TGCAGCGTTTTTCTGGGGACTGAAGCTTTCTTT; CDR3 protein: CSVFLGTEAFF
D gene: TRBD2; clone size: once; J gene: TRBJ2-2; V gene: TRBV9; CDR3 DNA: TGTGCCAGCAGCGTAGTAGTAGCGGGAGGAACCGGGGAGCTGTTTTTT; CDR3 protein: CASSVVVAGGTGELFF
D gene: TRBD2; clone size: .; J gene: TRBJ2-1; V gene: TRBV18; CDR3 DNA: TGTGCCAGCTCAGCACTAGCGGGAGTTCCCAATGAGCAGTTCTTC; CDR3 protein: CASSALAGVPNEQFF
D gene: .; clone size: .; J gene: TRBJ2-7; V gene: TRBV15; CDR3 DNA: TGTGCCACCAGCAGAGGTGTGGCAGTAGGTTACGAGCAGTACTTC; CDR3 protein: CATSRGVAVGYEQYF
D gene: .; clone size: once; J gene: TRBJ2-1; V gene: TRBV5-1; CDR3 DNA: TGCGCCAGCAGCTCCTCTGTAGGCTCCTACAATGAGCAGTTCTTC; CDR3 protein: CASSSSVGSYNEQFF
D gene: .; clone size: .; J gene: TRBJ1-2; V gene: TRBV28; CDR3 DNA: TGTGCCAGCAGTTCGTTGTACTATGGCTACACCTTC; CDR3 protein: CASSSLYYGYTF
D gene: .; clone size: few; J gene: TRBJ1-4; V gene: TRBV7-8; CDR3 DNA: TGTGCCAGCAGCTCCCAGCCGGGTCGGAGAGGTGAAAAACTGTTTTTT; CDR3 protein: CASSSQPGRRGEKLFF
D gene: TRBD2; clone size: .; J gene: TRBJ2-2; V gene: TRBV27; CDR3 DNA: TGTGCCAGCGGACGCCGGGCGGGAGGGCCGAGAACCGGGGAGCTGTTTTTT; CDR3 protein: CASGRRAGGPRTGELFF